The next 22 T cell receptor beta chains were all read from a single sample in a study of T cell responses to AZD1222 COVID-19 vaccine. Clones were sequenced by immunoSEQ multiplex PCR, and TCRdb holds only the in-frame ones, with some missing. The table records approximately 190,000 clones, approximately 92% of them present only once. This material consisted of peripheral blood, taken on day 0 of AZD1222 vaccination. The source is an adult in good health.

This chain links TRBV9 with TRBJ2-7; D may be TRBD1 (6 bases). V gave up 0 bases and J gave up 3 bases, with 7 bases separating them. Germline V gives CDR1 SGDLS, CDR2 YYNGEE. This CDR3 region has 13 residues. CDR3 sequence: CASSVEDSYEQYF. DNA of the CDR3: TGTGCCAGCAGCGTAGAGGACAGCTACGAGCAGTACTTC. Combining the CDR3 with reference TRBV9 and TRBJ2-7 gives the whole variable domain DSGVTQTPKHLITATGQRVTLRCSPRSGDLSVYWYQQSLDQGLQFLIQYYNGEERAKGNILERFSAQQFPDLHSELNLSSLELGDSALYFCASSVEDSYEQYFGPGTRLTVT.

CDR3 region: CASSYLRDGYGYTF. The CDR3 DNA sequence: TGTGCCAGCAGTTACCTCCGGGACGGCTATGGCTACACCTTC. The rearrangement joins TRBV6-5 to TRBJ1-2; D is perhaps TRBD1 (5 bases). Germline CDR1 is MNHEY and CDR2 is SVGAGI. This CDR3 comprises 14 residues. The V gene lost 2 bases and the J gene lost 4 bases, with 11 bases spanning the gap.

The genes are TRBV13 and TRBJ2-1; TRBD1 agrees at 7 bases. Losses at the gene ends were 5 bases for V and 9 bases for J; bases not matched to a gene: 16. Germline CDR1 is PRHDT and CDR2 is FYEKMQ (reference sequence). This CDR3 is built from 16 residues. CDR3 nucleotide sequence: TGTGCCAGCAGCACCTCCACGGGCGGCAGGGACAGTGAGCAGTTCTTC. Protein: CASSTSTGGRDSEQFF.

The gene calls are TRBV25-1 and TRBJ2-1; TRBD1 aligns across 8 bases. Unmatched junction bases numbered 12, after V lost 5 bases and J lost 6 bases. This CDR3 is 16 amino acids long. Germline lookup yields CDR1 MGHDK and CDR2 SYGVNS. CDR3 coding DNA: TGTGCCAGCAGTTCCTTTTCGCTGGACAGGGTCAATGAGCAGTTCTTC. It specifies CASSSFSLDRVNEQFF. Variable domain in full (rest from reference TRBV25-1 and TRBJ2-1): EADIYQTPRYLVIGTGKKITLECSQTMGHDKMYWYQQDPGMELHLIHYSYGVNSTEKGDLSSESTVSRIRTEHFPLTLESARPSHTSQYLCASSSFSLDRVNEQFFGPGTRLTVL.

The rearrangement uses TRBV5-5 and TRBJ1-1; 8 nucleotides agree with TRBD1. J was trimmed by 0 bases and V by 4 bases; bases with no gene match: 8. The CDR3 loop spans 16 amino acids. CDR1 is SGHKS and CDR2 is YYEKEE in the germline V gene (reference sequence). The CDR3 region has the DNA TGTGCCAGCAGCCCTTGGACAGGGTTCATGAACACTGAAGCTTTCTTT. Residues: CASSPWTGFMNTEAFF.

Written as DNA, the CDR3 is TGTGCCAGCAGCCAAAGGACAGGGGAGAAAACCCAGTACTTC. Amino acid sequence: CASSQRTGEKTQYF. This sequence joins TRBV14 and TRBJ2-5; 9 bases fit TRBD1. Germline loops: CDR1 SGHDN, CDR2 FVKESK. Losses at the gene ends were 2 bases for V and 8 bases for J; bases not matched to a gene: 6. There are 14 residues in the CDR3.

This chain connects TRBV20-1 to TRBJ2-7, with D hard to call. V lost 2 bases and J lost 0, with 2 bases in between. The CDR3 spans 11 residues. Germline CDR1 DFQATT, CDR2 SNEGSKA (reference sequence). The CDR3 sequence is CSARLSYEQYF. The DNA of the CDR3 is TGCAGTGCTAGACTCTCCTACGAGCAGTACTTC.

The chain is built from TRBV6-5 and TRBJ1-3; 10 bases are shared with TRBD1. The CDR3 consists of 15 residues. V gave up 8 bases and J gave up 0 bases; unmatched junction bases: 4. The germline V gene encodes CDR1 MNHEY and CDR2 SVGAGI. The CDR3 nucleotides are TGTGCCAGCGACAGGGGGCCCAACTCTGGAAACACCATATATTTT. This translates into CASDRGPNSGNTIYF.

The chain couples TRBV25-1 to TRBJ1-2; D possibly corresponds to TRBD1 (5 bases). Germline V gene data show CDR1 as MGHDK and CDR2 as SYGVNS. This CDR3 is 16 amino acids long. The V gene lost 3 bases and the J gene lost 1 base, with 15 bases spanning the gap. As DNA, the CDR3 is TGTGCCAGCAGTGACGGTGGTGGTAGGGGTAACTATGGCTACACCTTC. It encodes CASSDGGGRGNYGYTF.

The chain links TRBV4-3 to TRBJ1-1; D unclear. The V and J ends lost 1 base and 5 bases respectively, with 2 bases between them. Germline V gene lookup returns CDR1 LGHNA and CDR2 YSLEER. The CDR3 consists of 11 residues. The CDR3 DNA sequence: TGCGCCAGCAGCCAAGGAACTGAAGCTTTCTTT. Translating it yields CASSQGTEAFF.

The chain's CDR3 is CASSVGDSAYGYTF. In DNA, the CDR3 is TGTGCCAGCAGCGTGGGGGACAGTGCCTATGGCTACACCTTC. The gene calls are TRBV5-5 and TRBJ1-2, with 7 bases lining up with TRBD1. This CDR3 has 14 amino acids. Germline trimming cut 4 bases from V and 4 bases from J; bases unmatched to any gene: 7. Germline V gene sequence: CDR1 SGHKS, CDR2 YYEKEE (reference sequence).

CDR3 DNA: TGCGCCAGCAGCCAAGACTTACAGGGGGCCAAAGAGACCCAGTACTTC. Translated, it gives CASSQDLQGAKETQYF. The V and J genes are TRBV4-3 and TRBJ2-5; 9 bases match TRBD1. The germline V gene encodes CDR1 LGHNA and CDR2 YSLEER. J gave up 3 bases and V 0 bases, and 5 bases lay outside the gene matches. The CDR3 spans 16 residues.

The chain uses TRBV4-1 and TRBJ1-1; D unresolved. The germline V gene has CDR1 MGHRA and CDR2 YSYEKL. CDR3 length: 15 residues. V lost 2 bases, J lost 2 bases, and 12 bases lay in between. The CDR3 reads CASSQTIVVNTEAFF. In DNA form, the CDR3 reads TGCGCCAGCAGCCAAACAATAGTTGTTAACACTGAAGCTTTCTTT.

J is TRBJ1-5 and V is TRBV6-1, with TRBD1 matching 8 bases. The CDR3 runs 15 residues. V lost 3 bases to trimming and J lost 6 bases; unmatched junction nucleotides: 7. Per the germline V gene, CDR1 is MNHNS and CDR2 is SASEGT. CDR3 amino acids: CASSEPGQAGQPQHF. The DNA for the CDR3 is TGTGCCAGCAGTGAGCCGGGACAGGCGGGTCAGCCCCAGCATTTT.

As concerns this clone: Other DNA variants within this sample encode the same CDR3. The V and J genes are TRBV12-3 or TRBV12-4 and TRBJ1-1; D is unresolved. V lost 3 bases and J 5 bases, leaving 4 bases between the germline ends. This CDR3 spans 11 amino acids. CDR3 sequence reads: CASSFRTEAFF. The CDR3 DNA follows: TGTGCCAGCAGTTTTAGGACTGAAGCTTTCTTT.

This sequence joins TRBV6-5 and TRBJ1-4, with 7 bases matching TRBD1. CDR1 is MNHEY, CDR2 SVGAGI, per germline. V lost 0 bases to trimming and J lost 4 bases; unmatched junction nucleotides: 2. The length of the CDR3 is 15 residues. The CDR3 region is CASSYSQGVNEKLFF. The CDR3 DNA reads as TGTGCCAGCAGTTACTCGCAGGGGGTTAATGAAAAACTGTTTTTT.

The chain has TRBV6-2 or TRBV6-3 and TRBJ1-5, with 7 bases lining up with TRBD1. Germline-derived CDR1 and CDR2 are MNHEY and SVGEGT. Trimming took 5 bases from V and 4 from J; bases not matched to a gene: 11. This CDR3 comprises 16 residues. CDR3 loop: CASSRRTGQENQPQHF. CDR3 coding DNA: TGTGCCAGCAGTCGGCGTACTGGACAGGAGAATCAGCCCCAGCATTTT.

This clone was observed once. This chain links TRBV10-1 with TRBJ2-7, with no clear D. This CDR3 region has 12 residues. Trimming stripped 4 bases from V and 6 bases from J, with 10 bases between. Germline lookup yields CDR1 WNHNN and CDR2 SYGVQD (reference sequence). CDR3 nucleotides: TGCGCCAGCAGTGCTACCGGCTTCGAGCAGTACTTC. This gives the protein CASSATGFEQYF.

The gene calls are TRBV3-1 (or the pseudogene TRBV3-2) and TRBJ2-5; tentatively, D is TRBD1 (5 bases). V lost 2 bases, J lost 4 bases, and 8 bases lay in between. The CDR3 runs to 13 residues. CDR1 and CDR2 from the germline V gene are LGHDT and YNNKEL (reference sequence). CDR3 bases: TGTGCCAGCAGCCAATCTAGGGGAGAGACCCAGTACTTC. Its protein is CASSQSRGETQYF.

J is TRBJ1-1 and V is TRBV12-5; D ambiguous. Germline V gives CDR1 LGHNT, CDR2 FRNRAP. CDR3 size: 13 residues. Trimming took off 2 bases at V and 2 bases at J, with 6 bases between the two ends. DNA for the CDR3: TGTGCTAGTGGTTTGACCCTAAACACTGAAGCTTTCTTT. It is translated as CASGLTLNTEAFF.

The rearrangement joins TRBV5-1 to TRBJ2-1, with D tentatively TRBD1 (6 bases). V was cut by 3 bases and J by 0 bases, with 7 bases left in between. The CDR3 runs 14 residues. Germline CDR1 and CDR2: SGHRS and YFSETQ. CDR3 bases: TGCGCCAGCAGCTACAGGGTCTCCTACAATGAGCAGTTCTTC. Translated: CASSYRVSYNEQFF.

The genes are TRBV19 and TRBJ1-1, with D hard to call. Germline V gene lookup returns CDR1 LNHDA and CDR2 SQIVND (reference sequence). Between the trimmed V and J ends, which lost 5 bases and 8 bases, there was a span of 9 bases. This CDR3 contains 11 residues. The CDR3 region is CASSGWTEAFF. CDR3 nucleotide sequence: TGTGCCAGTAGTGGATGGACGGAAGCTTTCTTT.